This T cell receptor (beta chain) was found in a study of blood T cell repertoires in COVID-19. Data came from immunoSEQ multiplex PCR; TCRdb stores just in-frame clones and leaves some out. The table records 250,000 to 400,000 clones, 85% of them present only once. All exposed participants met a person with COVID-19 within 2 weeks before entering the study. Germline lookup yields CDR1 GTSNPN and CDR2 SVGIG (reference sequence). Trimming stripped 3 bases from V and 8 bases from J, with 13 bases between. The CDR3 contains 12 residues. The chain couples TRBV30 to TRBJ1-2; no firm D call. Material for sequencing was PBMCs or T cells enriched from blood (not recorded which). The sequence derives from a woman in her twenties or thirties who had been exposed to COVID-19. CDR3 sequence reads: CAWRREQSGYTF. The CDR3 coding sequence is TGTGCCTGGAGAAGGGAGCAGAGCGGCTACACCTTC.